The TCR beta chain under discussion was sequenced for a study of human T cells and chemical hapten exposure. Points from the study as a whole: The study found expanded TCRs formed significantly more large CDR3 similarity clusters than controls.

V was cut by 4 bases and J by 5 bases, with 14 bases left in between. The germline V gene encodes CDR1 MGHDK and CDR2 SYGVNS. This CDR3 comprises 14 residues. Time point meaning: patch test 1, 2 weeks after DPC sensitization. Treatment here: therapeutic diphenylcyclopropenone sensitization with weekly scalp DPC. Sample donors consisted of patients with alopecia, aged 18 to 70 years, who were suitable for DPC. From whole blood left unfractionated, total RNA was extracted. TCRdb analysed the RACE reads with MiXCR anew, one entry per CDR3 protein. Among some 49,000 distinct CDR3 sequences listed, about 10% were seen once. Many counts were recorded for this clonotype. The antigen is undetermined.

This sample comprised whole blood, obtained in connection with sensitization to the hapten diphenylcyclopropenone (DPC). The source of this sequence is a woman in her forties or fifties with alopecia areata. Some clones in this sample may be carry-over from other donors' samples. The chain recombines TRBV25-1 with TRBJ2-5, with a possible D match to TRBD2 (5 bases). The CDR3 loop is CASSAARGPETQYF. The DNA of the CDR3 is TGTGCCAGCAGTGCCGCTCGGGGTCCGGAGACCCAGTACTTC.